The 29 T cell receptor beta chains listed next were all sequenced from one sample in a study of blood T cell repertoires in COVID-19. Clones were read by immunoSEQ multiplex PCR, and TCRdb kept only the in-frame ones, dropping some. The data show about 9,900 clones, with around 80% seen just once and 24% held by the top ten. The sequenced sample was peripheral blood. The receptors derive from a man aged 55 to 70 with active COVID-19.

This rearrangement joins TRBV11-2 to TRBJ1-2, with 10 nucleotides matching TRBD1. Trimming at V came to 5 bases and at J to 8 bases, leaving 8 bases not matched to a gene. CDR3 length: 14 residues. Germline assignment: CDR1 SGHAT and CDR2 FQNNGV. The DNA for the CDR3 is TGTGCCAGCAGCCCAAGTGGGACAGGGGTCGGCTACACCTTC. Its protein is CASSPSGTGVGYTF.

The chain employs TRBV5-6 and TRBJ2-7; weak D call: TRBD2 (5 bases). The CDR3 totals 14 residues. Trimming removed 5 bases from V and 1 base from J, with 13 bases in between. CDR1 and CDR2 (germline): SGHDT, YYEEEE. This CDR3 reads CASRRAVVSYEQYF. DNA for the CDR3: TGTGCCAGCAGGAGGGCAGTCGTATCCTACGAGCAGTACTTC.

This sequence joins TRBV6-1 and TRBJ2-3; no clear D gene. V dropped 2 bases and J dropped 7 bases, with 13 bases sitting between them. Germline CDR1 is MNHNS and CDR2 is SASEGT. The CDR3 totals 14 residues. The CDR3: CASSEFGGEYTQYF. CDR3 DNA: TGTGCCAGCAGTGAATTCGGTGGTGAATATACGCAGTATTTT.

The V and J genes are TRBV6-2 or TRBV6-3 and TRBJ1-1; 8 bases align to TRBD1. This CDR3 is 15 amino acids long. Germline V CDR1 and CDR2: MNHEY, SVGEGT. Unmatched junction bases numbered 9, after V lost 4 bases and J lost 5 bases. The CDR3 nucleotides are TGTGCCAGCAGTTCAGGGGGCTCCGGCGGGACTGAAGCTTTCTTT. It is translated as CASSSGGSGGTEAFF.

The sample holds a few counts of this clone. The rearrangement uses TRBV5-1 and TRBJ1-1, with D possibly TRBD1 on 6 matching bases. The CDR3 runs to 17 residues. V lost 0 bases to trimming and J lost 4 bases, with 19 bases between them. Per germline, CDR1 SGHRS and CDR2 YFSETQ. The CDR3 DNA reads TGCGCCAGCAGCTTGGCCATTAGGACAGCCAAGGTCACTGAAGCTTTCTTT. It translates to CASSLAIRTAKVTEAFF.

V is TRBV3-1 (or the pseudogene TRBV3-2) and J is TRBJ2-3, with a weak D call TRBD1 (6 bases). CDR1 is LGHDT and CDR2 is YNNKEL in the germline V gene (reference sequence). V was clipped by 0 bases and J by 8 bases, with 9 bases between them. This CDR3 has 13 amino acids. The CDR3 coding sequence is TGTGCCAGCAGCCAAGAATTGGACAGTACGCAGTATTTT. It specifies CASSQELDSTQYF.

This clone was found once. The chain carries TRBV12-3 or TRBV12-4 and TRBJ1-2; a possible D gene is TRBD1 (5 bases). The CDR3 extends over 13 amino acids. V lost 5 bases, J lost 2 bases, and 9 bases lay in between. The CDR3 loop reads CASSQTVNYGYTF. For the CDR3, the DNA is TGTGCCAGCAGTCAGACAGTAAACTATGGCTACACCTTC.

The V and J genes are TRBV5-1 and TRBJ2-5; a possible D gene is TRBD2 (6 bases). CDR1 SGHRS and CDR2 YFSETQ come from the germline V gene. The CDR3 consists of 14 residues. Trimming left V 0 bases short and J 2 bases short, with 8 bases between. The CDR3 sequence: CASSLVGGQETQYF. The CDR3 coding sequence is TGCGCCAGCAGCTTGGTGGGGGGACAAGAGACCCAGTACTTC.

The genes are TRBV14 and TRBJ2-1, with D possibly TRBD2 on 5 matching bases. V shed 1 base and J shed 7 bases, with 14 bases lying between them. This CDR3 spans 15 amino acids. CDR1 SGHDN and CDR2 FVKESK come from the germline V gene. CDR3 DNA: TGTGCCAGCAGCCAAGCCGCGGGCAGTTGGAATGAGCAGTTCTTC. Amino acids: CASSQAAGSWNEQFF.

The chain links TRBV28 to TRBJ1-1; D is ambiguous. CDR1 and CDR2 from the germline V gene are MDHEN and SYDVKM. The CDR3 has 8 amino acids. DNA for the CDR3: TGTGGTTCGGGAAAGGCTTTCTTT. Translation gives CGSGKAFF.

This chain's CDR3 is CASSATSPSSTDTQYF. CDR3 coding DNA: TGCGCCAGCAGCGCTACTAGCCCGTCGAGCACAGATACGCAGTATTTT. The gene calls are TRBV5-1 and TRBJ2-3; TRBD2 might be the D (6 bases). Germline CDR1 and CDR2: SGHRS and YFSETQ. The CDR3 has 16 residues. V dropped 4 bases and J dropped 0 bases, with 15 bases sitting between them.

This rearrangement joins TRBV7-8 to TRBJ2-1; 7 nucleotides agree with TRBD2. J was trimmed by 7 bases and V by 3 bases; bases with no gene match: 9. CDR3 length: 15 amino acids. Germline CDR1 and CDR2: SGHVS and FQNEAQ. The CDR3 region is CASSFRASGANEQFF. The CDR3 nucleotides read TGTGCCAGCAGCTTTAGGGCTAGCGGAGCTAATGAGCAGTTCTTC.

V usage is TRBV7-2 and J usage is TRBJ2-3; TRBD2 agrees at 7 bases. CDR3 length equals 16 residues. V lost 5 bases, J lost 3 bases, and 11 bases stayed unmatched. The germline V gene encodes CDR1 SGHTA and CDR2 FQGNSA. The CDR3: CASSETSAARTDTQYF. CDR3 bases: TGTGCCAGCAGCGAAACTAGCGCCGCCAGAACAGATACGCAGTATTTT.

This chain uses TRBV5-1 with TRBJ2-1, with TRBD1 matching 9 bases. Trimming removed 7 bases from V and 7 bases from J; junction bases left unmatched: 6. The germline CDR1 and CDR2 sequences are SGHRS and YFSETQ. The length of the CDR3 is 13 residues. DNA for the CDR3: TGCGCCAGCTCCCGGGACAGGGCGAATGAGCAGTTCTTC. Protein sequence: CASSRDRANEQFF.

This clone was detected only once. This sequence joins TRBV5-4 and TRBJ1-2; possibly TRBD1 for D (5 bases). Germline lookup yields CDR1 SGHNT and CDR2 YYREEE (reference sequence). The CDR3 has 14 amino acids. The ends were cut back, 4 bases at V and 1 base at J, with 11 bases in the middle. CDR3 residues: CASSLSGLNYGYTF. The CDR3 nucleotides read TGTGCCAGCAGCCTGTCAGGGCTTAACTATGGCTACACCTTC.

The chain recombines TRBV19 with TRBJ2-7, with a tentative D call TRBD2 (6 bases). The germline CDR1 and CDR2 sequences are LNHDA and SQIVND (reference sequence). V was shortened by 4 bases and J by 2 bases, with 12 bases between the two germline ends. This CDR3 spans 14 amino acids. CDR3 sequence: CASSTGEWTYEQYF. The CDR3 DNA sequence: TGTGCCAGTAGTACGGGGGAATGGACCTACGAGCAGTACTTC.

This clone showed up just a few times. This chain links TRBV21-1 with TRBJ2-3; TRBD2, as called in the table, went unchecked against the DNA. TRBV21-1 is reported as a pseudogene. CDR3 length: 16 amino acids. The CDR3 spells CASTDSLLAPTDTQYF. CDR3 coding DNA: TGTGCCAGCACGGATTCCCTCCTAGCCCCCACAGATACGCAGTATTTT.

V gene TRBV18 combines with J gene TRBJ2-2, with unresolved D. The CDR3 runs to 13 residues. Germline lookup yields CDR1 KGHSH and CDR2 LQKENI. With 2 bases removed from V and 15 bases from J, the gap between germline ends came to 16 bases. The CDR3 region has the DNA TGTGCCAGCTCACCAGGGCTGCCGTTGGTGGTGTTTTTT. Residues: CASSPGLPLVVFF. Looking up the rest from reference TRBV18 and TRBJ2-2 gives the full variable domain: NAGVMQNPRHLVRRRGQEARLRCSPMKGHSHVYWYRQLPEEGLKFMVYLQKENIIDESGMPKERFSAEFPKEGPSILRIQQVVRGDSAAYFCASSPGLPLVVFFGEGSRLTVL.

This rearrangement joins TRBV6-2 or TRBV6-3 to TRBJ2-7; 7 bases match TRBD1. V lost 4 bases to trimming and J lost 3 bases; unmatched junction nucleotides: 9. CDR1 and CDR2 (germline): MNHEY, SVGEGT. The CDR3 totals 15 residues. The CDR3 protein is CASSSGQVGVYEQYF. The CDR3, as DNA: TGTGCCAGCAGTTCCGGACAGGTTGGGGTCTACGAGCAGTACTTC.

V usage is TRBV11-3 and J usage is TRBJ2-5; 7 bases fit TRBD1. V was pared by 5 bases and J by 5 bases, with 11 bases of the junction left unmatched. Looked up from germline, CDR1 is SGHNT and CDR2 is YENEEA. The CDR3 covers 15 residues. CDR3 in amino acids: CASSPRTGGVETQYF. The CDR3 coding sequence is TGTGCCAGCAGCCCCCGGACAGGAGGAGTGGAGACCCAGTACTTC.

For this clone: This specimen includes other DNA sequences encoding the same CDR3. The V gene is TRBV6-2 or TRBV6-3, the J gene TRBJ1-1, with D perhaps matching TRBD1 (6 bases). CDR1 and CDR2 (germline): MNHEY, SVGEGT. CDR3 length equals 14 residues. V lost 2 bases, J lost 2 bases, and 9 bases lay in between. The CDR3 DNA reads as TGTGCCAGCAGTTACGTGGGGGCTAACACTGAAGCTTTCTTT. It specifies CASSYVGANTEAFF.

This clone was seen more than once but under ten times. The chain uses TRBV5-1 and TRBJ2-1; 7 positions match TRBD2. The V gene's germline CDR1 is SGHRS and CDR2 YFSETQ. Losses at the gene ends were 4 bases for V and 8 bases for J; bases not matched to a gene: 9. The CDR3 loop spans 14 amino acids. The CDR3 region has the DNA TGCGCCAGCAGCCCCGGAGGGCGGGAGTATGAGCAGTTCTTC. Its protein is CASSPGGREYEQFF.

The V gene is TRBV9, the J gene TRBJ1-6; 9 nucleotides align to TRBD1. Germline loops: CDR1 SGDLS, CDR2 YYNGEE. The CDR3 consists of 17 residues. With V trimmed by 2 bases and J by 7 bases, 10 bases remained unmatched. Here the CDR3 DNA reads TGTGCCAGCAGCGTTAGTAGTGGGACAGGGCGGAATTCACCCCTCCACTTT. Its translation: CASSVSSGTGRNSPLHF. The full variable domain, rest sourced from reference TRBV9 and TRBJ1-6, is DSGVTQTPKHLITATGQRVTLRCSPRSGDLSVYWYQQSLDQGLQFLIQYYNGEERAKGNILERFSAQQFPDLHSELNLSSLELGDSALYFCASSVSSGTGRNSPLHFGNGTRLTVT.

The rearrangement links TRBV6-5 to TRBJ1-6, with TRBD1 matching 8 bases. J was trimmed by 7 bases and V by 7 bases; bases with no gene match: 3. The CDR3 runs 13 residues. Germline V gene data show CDR1 as MNHEY and CDR2 as SVGAGI. CDR3 region: CASNQGANSPLHF. The CDR3 DNA is TGTGCCAGCAATCAGGGGGCGAATTCACCCCTCCACTTT.

The CDR3 here is CASSLKASRADTQYF. The CDR3 coding sequence is TGTGCCAGCAGCTTAAAAGCGTCGCGGGCAGATACGCAGTATTTT. The chain recombines TRBV7-2 with TRBJ2-3, with D perhaps TRBD2 (5 bases). The germline V gene encodes CDR1 SGHTA and CDR2 FQGNSA. CDR3 size: 15 residues. Trimming left V 2 bases short and J 4 bases short, with 13 bases between.

This chain links TRBV15 with TRBJ1-5, with D possibly TRBD1 on 5 matching bases. The CDR3 runs 15 residues. Per germline, CDR1 LNHNV and CDR2 YYDKDF (reference sequence). The ends were cut back, 1 base at V and 3 bases at J, with 10 bases in the middle. The CDR3 sequence is CATSRGGGANQPQHF. The CDR3 DNA reads as TGTGCCACCAGCAGAGGTGGAGGGGCCAATCAGCCCCAGCATTTT.

This clone was observed a few times. The J gene is TRBJ1-5, the V gene TRBV28; a possible D gene is TRBD1 (6 bases). This CDR3 is built from 15 residues. V dropped 6 bases and J dropped 7 bases, with 19 bases sitting between them. Germline-derived CDR1 and CDR2 are MDHEN and SYDVKM. The CDR3 loop is CASRPNTGSLQPQHF. The CDR3 nucleotides are TGTGCCAGCAGACCTAACACAGGGTCGTTGCAGCCCCAGCATTTT.

The chain is built from TRBV2 and TRBJ2-4, with D unclear. Germline V lookup: CDR1 SNHLY, CDR2 FYNNEI. V shed 6 bases and J shed 0 bases, with 12 bases lying between them. This CDR3 is 15 amino acids long. Here the CDR3 reads CASSVSGSAKNIQYF. The CDR3 DNA is TGTGCCAGCAGCGTTTCCGGGTCAGCCAAAAACATTCAGTACTTC.

The V call is TRBV29-1, the J call TRBJ2-4, with D maybe TRBD2 (5 bases). With 1 base removed from V and 2 bases from J, the gap between germline ends came to 24 bases. CDR1 is SQVTM and CDR2 is ANQGSEA in the germline V gene. The CDR3 is 19 amino acids. The CDR3 sequence is CSVEGQVGKQPSSKNIQYF. The CDR3 bases are TGCAGCGTTGAAGGGCAGGTCGGAAAACAACCTAGCTCCAAAAACATTCAGTACTTC.